This entry describes one TCR beta chain. Its antigen is unknown. Base-call qualities are not available, and no considerably larger clone is one nucleotide away. Between the V and J ends, shortened by 6 bases and 4 bases respectively, the junction contains 12 bases. The CDR3, cysteine through phenylalanine, is 13 amino acids long. CDR3 DNA is the only sequence kept; it has 39 bases, read in frame from the first base. Sequences MNHNS (CDR1) and SASEGT (CDR2) are obtained from the germline V gene. This record belongs to a study of T-cell memory formation after mild COVID-19 (dated by TCRdb to about 2021). In the study overall: TCR sequence clusters from the two donors were found to be largely donor specific. In two donors, T-cell clones that expanded and contracted after mild COVID-19 were tracked by sequencing TCRalpha and TCRbeta repertoires over time. Two young, previously healthy adult volunteers made up the cohort, one male and one female. On the study overall, not on this receptor specifically: The detection of some responding clones in pre-infection memory suggests that pre-existing cross-reactive memory T cells joined the SARS-CoV-2 response. Contracting CD4+ clones were located mainly in the CM and EM memory subsets, whereas CD8+ clones were found to be enriched in EMRA. Balanced CD4/CD8 phenotypes were observed for clones contracting from day 15 to 85, whereas a bias towards CD4+ was observed for a second wave of clones expanding from day 15 to 37. The second-wave clones that peaked on day 37 were not confirmed to be SARS-CoV-2 specific. The study covered only a couple of mild cases, and larger cohorts including severe cases with pre-infection samples were considered necessary.

Ficoll-Paque density gradient centrifugation was used to isolate PBMCs. Data came from an Illumina NovaSeq 6000. cDNA libraries for TCRalpha and TCRbeta were prepared by 5'RACE using constant-segment primers, with sample barcodes and unique molecular identifiers added. RNA was extracted from every sample with Trizol reagent. The libraries were amplified in two PCR steps, and the second step added a second sample barcode and Illumina TruSeq adapters. Sequencing of the libraries was done on an Illumina NovaSeq, producing 2 x 150 bp paired-end reads. As for how the authors treated the data: With migec v1.2.7, reads were demultiplexed and then collapsed into UMI-guided consensus sequences. Using mixcr v2.1.11, the UMI consensuses were aligned to TRA and TRB V and J templates and assembled into clonotypes. A clonotype was counted as expanded or contracted only when both edgeR and NoisET called the clonotype significant, with the noise models trained on biological replicates. edgeR calls used a false discovery rate-adjusted p below 0.01 and a log2 fold-change threshold of 1. As an exploratory analysis of dynamics, PCA with hierarchical clustering was applied to max-normalized trajectories of the 1000 most abundant clonotypes. Separately sequenced CD4+ and CD8+ repertoires were used to assign the CD4 or CD8 phenotype of responding clones. TCRdb's own reprocessing of the public reads used fastp at Q25 and MiXCR and kept productive beta chains. Rows with a matching CDR3 protein are joined into one entry that keeps the most common DNA and genes. What appears here as the V and J calls and clone size reflects TCRdb's work, not the paper's. The sample yields hundreds of thousands of distinct CDR3 sequences; roughly 15% were counted once. The ten biggest clones cover 22% of the sample.

The TCR was taken from a man between 18 and 35 years old who had mild COVID-19 (a few samples of this study predate the infection). The sample titles of this study are shuffled in the database, so cell type and time point are left out; the donor was told from shared clones. The rearranged segments are TRBV6-1 and TRBJ1-1, with the D gene not clear enough to name. Sequencing was performed on PBMCs or a T cell subset sorted from them (not recorded which). At the DNA level, the sequence is TGTGCCAGCAGGGGCGCGTCCGGCACTGAAGCTTTCTTT. It specifies CASRGASGTEAFF.